This TCR beta chain was profiled in a study of blood T cell repertoires in COVID-19. Study as a whole: The study drew acute and convalescent COVID-19 samples from the United States, Italy and Spain.

There are 14 residues in the CDR3. With V trimmed by 3 bases and J by 12 bases, 12 bases remained unmatched. Germline values: CDR1 SGHNT, CDR2 YYREEE (reference sequence). Authors' data handling: Amplification with reference gene primers provided the estimates of nucleated cell counts. Sequencing was performed with immunoSEQ multiplex PCR; in TCRdb, only in-frame clones are kept and a portion is missing. The V and J calls and clone size were taken over from that table, and D and trimming were inferred from the DNA. In the table there are around 100,000 clones, roughly nine tenths of which are singletons.

Input material: peripheral blood. This chain uses TRBV5-4 with TRBJ1-2; 9 positions match TRBD1. The sequence derives from a man aged 50-59 years with acute or convalescent COVID-19. Here the CDR3 reads CASSSTDRGAGDTF. CDR3 DNA: TGTGCCAGCAGCTCTACCGACAGGGGGGCGGGGGACACCTTC.